A single T cell receptor (beta chain) is shown here with its context. As to time point: blood 4 weeks post-SBRT, at nephrectomy. Treatment: 15 Gy SBRT to primary tumor, nephrectomy 4 weeks later. Nephrectomy followed 15 Gy stereotactic body radiation by 4 weeks. After SBRT, blood was collected at 2 and 4 weeks, plus baseline. Per germline, CDR1 SNHLY and CDR2 FYNNEI. The V and J ends lost 3 bases and 5 bases, in that order; junction bases with no gene match: 6. The CDR3 extends over 14 amino acids. The data were taken from a study of radiation and T cells in renal cell carcinoma. The protocol was immunoSEQ multiplex PCR, while the TCRdb copy is restricted to in-frame clones and leaves out a portion. This sample carries roughly 170,000 clones, about 87% of them seen once, and the ten largest clones take roughly 12%.

Sequencing used blood, obtained from a patient whose treatment included radiotherapy and nephrectomy. The receptor comes from a woman in her forties or fifties with renal cell carcinoma. The chain recombines TRBV2 with TRBJ2-5; 7 bases fit TRBD1. CDR3 loop: CASSEPTGLETQYF. The DNA for the CDR3 is TGTGCCAGCAGTGAGCCGACAGGGCTTGAGACCCAGTACTTC.